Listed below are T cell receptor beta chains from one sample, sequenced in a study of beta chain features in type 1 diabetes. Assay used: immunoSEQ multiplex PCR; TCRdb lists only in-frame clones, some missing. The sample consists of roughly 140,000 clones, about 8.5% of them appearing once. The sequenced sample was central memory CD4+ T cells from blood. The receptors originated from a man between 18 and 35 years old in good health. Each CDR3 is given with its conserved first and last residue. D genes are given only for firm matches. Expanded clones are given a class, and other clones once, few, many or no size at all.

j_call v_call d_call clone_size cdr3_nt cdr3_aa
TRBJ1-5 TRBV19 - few TGTGCCAGTAGTATAAGCCTCAATCAGCCCCAGCATTTT CASSISLNQPQHF
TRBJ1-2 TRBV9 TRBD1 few TGTGCCAGCAGCCCACGGGACAGTCCTAACTATGGCTACACCTTC CASSPRDSPNYGYTF
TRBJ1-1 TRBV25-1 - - TGTGCCAGCAGTGAGCATGGAACAGTCAGGGAAGCTTTCTTT CASSEHGTVREAFF
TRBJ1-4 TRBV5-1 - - TGCGCCAGCAGCTTGGAGGGGACACCGGATGAAAAACTGTTTTTT CASSLEGTPDEKLFF
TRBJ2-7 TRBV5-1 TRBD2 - TGCGCCAGCAGCATAGGACTAGCTATGTACGAGCAGTACTTC CASSIGLAMYEQYF
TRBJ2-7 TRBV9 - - TGTGCCAGCAGCGTAGACCCGGGGAGGGAGCAGTACTTC CASSVDPGREQYF
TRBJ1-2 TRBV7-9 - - TGTGCCAGCAGCCCCCGCGTAGGGGGAGTTTACGGCTACACCTTC CASSPRVGGVYGYTF
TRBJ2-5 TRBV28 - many TGTGCCAGCAGTTTACCGCGGGGGCAGGAGACCCAGTACTTC CASSLPRGQETQYF
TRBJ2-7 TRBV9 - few TGTGCCAGCAGCGTAGGGCCCCTCTACGAGCAGTACTTC CASSVGPLYEQYF
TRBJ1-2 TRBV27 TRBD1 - TGTGCCAGCACCCTATCCCGGGACAGCCAATATGGCTACACCTTC CASTLSRDSQYGYTF
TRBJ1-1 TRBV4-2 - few TGTGCCAGCAGCGAACAGGAGAACACTGAAGCTTTCTTT CASSEQENTEAFF
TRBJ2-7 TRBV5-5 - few TGTGCCAGCAGCTGGGAGGCGGGGAGCTCCTACGAGCAGTACTTC CASSWEAGSSYEQYF
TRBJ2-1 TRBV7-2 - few TGTGCCAGCAGCAGAATCCAGGAGGACGGGATTCGTCATTATGAGCAGTTCTTC CASSRIQEDGIRHYEQFF
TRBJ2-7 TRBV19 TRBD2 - TGTGCCAGTAGTATGCGGGGGGGAGCTCTGAACGAGCAGTACTTC CASSMRGGALNEQYF
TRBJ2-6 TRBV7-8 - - TGTGCCAGCAGCTTAGAAGGGGCTGGGGCCAACGTCCTGACTTTC CASSLEGAGANVLTF
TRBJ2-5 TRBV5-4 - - TGTGCCAGCAGCCCGGACCTCCTAGCGGAGACCCAGTACTTC CASSPDLLAETQYF
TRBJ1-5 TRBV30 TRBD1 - TGTGCCTGGGGTGACAGGGAAAGGCAGCCCCAGCATTTT CAWGDRERQPQHF
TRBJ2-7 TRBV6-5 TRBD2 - TGTGCCAGCAGTGACTGGGCTAGCGGTTACGAGCAGTACTTC CASSDWASGYEQYF
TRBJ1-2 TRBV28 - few TGTGCCAGCAGGGGAGGGAGAGACTATGGCTACACCTTC CASRGGRDYGYTF
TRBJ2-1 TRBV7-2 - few TGTGCCAGCAGCACCGGACAGTACAATGAGCAGTTCTTC CASSTGQYNEQFF
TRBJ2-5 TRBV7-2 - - TGTGCCAGCAGCCCTAGGAGGGGCCAAGAGACCCAGTACTTC CASSPRRGQETQYF
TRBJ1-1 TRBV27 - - TGTGCCAGCAGTTCATACGGGACAATGAACACTGAAGCTTTCTTT CASSSYGTMNTEAFF
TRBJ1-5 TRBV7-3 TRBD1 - TGTGCCAGCAGCCAGAGGACAGGGGGGCAGCCCCAGCATTTT CASSQRTGGQPQHF
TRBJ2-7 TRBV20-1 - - TGCAGTGCTAGAGGGGAGAACTGGGTGTACTTC CSARGENWVYF
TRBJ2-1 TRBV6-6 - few TGTGCCAGCAGTATACAGGTTCCCAATGAGCAGTTCTTC CASSIQVPNEQFF
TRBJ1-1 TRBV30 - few TGTGCCTGGAGTCCTACTAGGCTCATGAACACTGAAGCTTTCTTT CAWSPTRLMNTEAFF
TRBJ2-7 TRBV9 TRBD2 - TGTGCCAGCAGCGTAGGGGGGGGGACCTACGAGCAGTACTTC CASSVGGGTYEQYF
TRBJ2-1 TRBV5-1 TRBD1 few TGCGCCAGCAGATCCCGGGACAGGGCCGATGAGCAGTTCTTC CASRSRDRADEQFF
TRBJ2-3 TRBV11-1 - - TGTGCCAGCAGCTTAAGATGGGAAGGACAGACTCTACCCACAGATACGCAGTATTTT CASSLRWEGQTLPTDTQYF
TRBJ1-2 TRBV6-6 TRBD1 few TGTGCCAGCAAATATGACAGGGGGTATGGCTACACCTTC CASKYDRGYGYTF
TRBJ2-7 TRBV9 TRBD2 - TGTGCCAGCAGCGTAGCGGTGGGGACCGCGGGGGACTACGAGCAGTACTTC CASSVAVGTAGDYEQYF
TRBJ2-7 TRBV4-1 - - TGCGCCAGCAGCCAATACGGGACCTACGAGCAGTACTTC CASSQYGTYEQYF
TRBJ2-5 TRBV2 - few TGTGCCAGCAGTGGTGAGGGAGCGTCGGGGACCCAGTACTTC CASSGEGASGTQYF
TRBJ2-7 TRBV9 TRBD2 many TGTGCCAGCAGTCCACAACGCGGGACTAGCGGGGCCTACGAGCAGTACTTC CASSPQRGTSGAYEQYF
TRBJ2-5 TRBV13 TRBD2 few TGTGCCAGCAGCCCGGGACTAGCGACAAACCAAGAGACCCAGTACTTC CASSPGLATNQETQYF
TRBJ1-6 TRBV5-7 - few TGTGCCAGCAGCTTGGACAGGTCGCCCCTCCACTTT CASSLDRSPLHF
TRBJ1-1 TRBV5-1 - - TGCGCCAGCAGTGGGGGGTATGAAACTGAAGCTTTCTTT CASSGGYETEAFF
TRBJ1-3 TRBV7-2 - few TGTGCCAGTAAATATTTCTCTGGAAACACCATATATTTT CASKYFSGNTIYF
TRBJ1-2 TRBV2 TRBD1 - TGTGCCAGCAGTGCGGACAGGTATAACTATGGCTACACCTTC CASSADRYNYGYTF
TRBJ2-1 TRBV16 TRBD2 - TGTGCCAGCAGCCAATCGGGGGGGATCGCTGAGCAGTTCTTC CASSQSGGIAEQFF
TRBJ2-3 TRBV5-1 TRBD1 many TGCGCCAGCAGCGGACAGGGGGCAGATACGCAGTATTTT CASSGQGADTQYF
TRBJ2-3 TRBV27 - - TGTGCCAGCAACACTCAAGGGGGAGATACGCAGTATTTT CASNTQGGDTQYF
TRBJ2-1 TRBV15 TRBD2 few TGTGCCACCAGCAGAGACGGACTAGCGGGAGTCGAGCAGTTCTTC CATSRDGLAGVEQFF
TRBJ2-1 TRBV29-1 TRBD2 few TGCAGCGTCCTTAGCGGGAGTGCCTACAATGAGCAGTTCTTC CSVLSGSAYNEQFF